These 9 T cell receptor beta chains came from one sample sequenced in a study of cytomegalovirus exposure and HLA in healthy donors. The PCR ran on 60 Vbeta and 13 Jbeta primers. TCRdb's table, derived via immunoSEQ multiplex PCR, lists solely in-frame clones and lacks some. The sample has about 280,000 clones; approximately 90% are singletons. Sequenced sample: PBMCs. These receptors were collected from a woman aged 18-29 years in good health and CMV-seronegative.

This clone appeared a few times. This chain joins TRBV5-1 and TRBJ2-5; 14 bases map to TRBD2. Trimming removed 0 bases from V and 5 bases from J; junction bases left unmatched: 6. The germline V gene encodes CDR1 SGHRS and CDR2 YFSETQ. CDR3 size: 17 residues. For the CDR3, the DNA is TGCGCCAGCAGCTTGGGGACTAGCGGGGGGCCCTGGGAGACCCAGTACTTC. This translates into CASSLGTSGGPWETQYF.

This chain links TRBV5-1 with TRBJ2-7; 13 nucleotides align to TRBD2. CDR3 size: 16 residues. Germline CDR1 SGHRS, CDR2 YFSETQ. V was pared by 3 bases and J by 1 base, with 4 bases of the junction left unmatched. CDR3 in DNA: TGCGCCAGCAGCTCCGGACTAGCGGGGGTGTCCTACGAGCAGTACTTC. Its translation is CASSSGLAGVSYEQYF.

The count of this clone is one. Germline is not matched at one junction end, which may reflect a read error. This chain uses TRBV7-9 with TRBJ1-4; D uncertain. This CDR3 contains 12 residues. Germline CDR1 and CDR2: SEHNR and FQNEAQ (reference sequence). The CDR3 DNA follows: TGTTCCAGCAGCTTAGAAAGCGAAAAACTGTTTTTT. Translating gives CSSSLESEKLFF.

Comments on this clone: A read error may produce the germline difference seen at one junction end. This chain uses TRBV7-9 with TRBJ1-6; weak D call: TRBD1 (6 bases). CDR1 SEHNR and CDR2 FQNEAQ come from the germline V gene (reference sequence). CDR3 size: 16 residues. The CDR3 DNA follows: TGTTCCAGCAGCTTCGAAGTAGGGCAGGGGATTCCACCCCTCCACTTT. Its translation: CSSSFEVGQGIPPLHF.

The chain employs TRBV18 and TRBJ1-2; 9 bases map to TRBD1. Germline-derived CDR1 and CDR2 are KGHSH and LQKENI. CDR3 length equals 15 residues. Trimming removed 4 bases from V and 1 base from J; junction bases left unmatched: 4. CDR3 in DNA: TGTGCCAGCTCACAACAGGGGGCGAGTAACTATGGCTACACCTTC. Encoded protein: CASSQQGASNYGYTF.

This clone was observed a few times. The sample has other DNA sequences that encode this CDR3 too. The chain links TRBV15 to TRBJ1-4, with 7 positions matching TRBD1. The ends lost 1 base at V and 0 bases at J; junction bases unmatched: 2. The V gene's germline CDR1 is LNHNV and CDR2 YYDKDF (reference sequence). The CDR3 runs 16 residues. CDR3 DNA sequence: TGTGCCACCAGCAGAGTCAGGGGGGCAACTAATGAAAAACTGTTTTTT. The encoded protein is CATSRVRGATNEKLFF. Combining the CDR3 with reference TRBV15 and TRBJ1-4 gives the whole variable domain DAMVIQNPRYQVTQFGKPVTLSCSQTLNHNVMYWYQQKSSQAPKLLFHYYDKDFNNEADTPDNFQSRRPNTSFCFLDIRSPGLGDTAMYLCATSRVRGATNEKLFFGSGTQLSVL.

This clone was found once. The chain employs TRBV2 and TRBJ2-1; D remains ambiguous. CDR3 length equals 15 residues. V was trimmed by 5 bases and J by 5 bases, leaving 16 bases between them. In germline, CDR1 is SNHLY, CDR2 FYNNEI. CDR3 nucleotides: TGTGCCAGCAGTCAAAGTCCGGGTCGAGACAATGAGCAGTTCTTC. This gives the protein CASSQSPGRDNEQFF.

On this clone: At one end, the junction sequence differs from germline, possibly due to a read error. This chain uses TRBV7-9 with TRBJ1-4; D is unresolved. This CDR3 has 12 residues. Per the germline V gene, CDR1 is SEHNR and CDR2 is FQNEAQ (reference sequence). The CDR3 spells CSSSWLNEKLFF. The CDR3 nucleotides are TGTTCCAGCAGCTGGCTGAATGAAAAACTGTTTTTT.

This clone was recorded once. V usage is TRBV4-2 and J usage is TRBJ1-4; D is perhaps TRBD1 (5 bases). CDR3 length: 16 amino acids. The germline V gene encodes CDR1 LGHNA and CDR2 YNFKEQ. Trimming pared 0 bases from V and 7 bases from J, leaving 15 bases between. The CDR3 coding sequence is TGTGCCAGCAGCCAAGATATTGGTACAGGCGGTGAAAAACTGTTTTTT. Encoded protein: CASSQDIGTGGEKLFF.